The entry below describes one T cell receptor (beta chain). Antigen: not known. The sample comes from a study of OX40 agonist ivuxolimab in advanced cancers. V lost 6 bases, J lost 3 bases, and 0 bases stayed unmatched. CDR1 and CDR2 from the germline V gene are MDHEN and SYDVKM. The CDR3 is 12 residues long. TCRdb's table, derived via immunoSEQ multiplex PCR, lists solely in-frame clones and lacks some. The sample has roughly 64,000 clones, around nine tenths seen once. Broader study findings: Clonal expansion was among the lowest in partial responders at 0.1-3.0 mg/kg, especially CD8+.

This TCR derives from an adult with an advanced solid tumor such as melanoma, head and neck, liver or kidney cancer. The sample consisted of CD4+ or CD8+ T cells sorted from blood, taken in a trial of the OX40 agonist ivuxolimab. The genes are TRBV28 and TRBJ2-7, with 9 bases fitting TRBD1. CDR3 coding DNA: TGTGCCAGCAGGACAGGGGGCTACGAGCAGTACTTC. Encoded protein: CASRTGGYEQYF.